Listed below are T cell receptor beta chains from one sample, sequenced in a study of T cells in Graves' hyperthyroidism and ophthalmopathy. TCRdb re-derived calls from the multiplex PCR reads in MiXCR, one entry per CDR3 protein. Seen here are some 500,000 distinct CDR3 sequences, around a quarter observed once, and the top ten hold around 10%. The sample consisted of blood. Source of these receptors: a woman under 40 with Graves' ophthalmopathy. Each CDR3 is given with its conserved first and last residue. Not all rows give a size; the values are once, few, many and, for expanded clones, a class.

TRBJ2-7 TRBV6-2/TRBV6-3 once CASRHWTGAYEQYF
TRBJ1-1 TRBV19 NA CASRYRGSEAFF
TRBJ2-5 TRBV15 many CATSRDRVQETQYF
TRBJ2-2 TRBV7-2 NA CASSAQGAGELFF
TRBJ2-2 TRBV4-1 many CASSQPFGGLLWTGELFF
TRBJ2-3 TRBV6-1 many CASSESGLGLLTDTQYF
TRBJ1-5 TRBV6-5 many CASSYPPQNTNQPQHF
TRBJ2-7 TRBV3-1 few CASSQPPEQREQYF
TRBJ1-2 TRBV6-5 many CASSYSSGGGARGYTF
TRBJ1-1 TRBV6-5 many CASSYSGGLSTEAFF
TRBJ1-2 TRBV6-1 NA CASRPGQLATYGYTF
TRBJ1-5 TRBV6-1 few CASSGGDRNQPQHF
TRBJ1-5 TRBV28 NA CASSSAAGSGNQPQHF
TRBJ1-5 TRBV5-1 NA CASSSPRGTEENQPQHF
TRBJ2-7 TRBV25-1 many CASSPGTGIPYEQYF
TRBJ1-5 TRBV7-2 many CASSQEGHNQPQHF
TRBJ2-7 TRBV30 many CAWTRDIGPYEQYF
TRBJ2-5 TRBV11-2 many CASRSLREGKQETQYF
TRBJ2-7 TRBV29-1 many CSEKPSGTSSYEQYF
TRBJ1-6 TRBV25-1 many CASSAGPGQGVGNSPLHF
TRBJ2-5 TRBV6-5 many CASSFAPGRLGGAQETQYF
TRBJ1-5 TRBV11-2 NA CASSFGTGGGSQPQHF
TRBJ1-2 TRBV6-1 NA CASRSEGAGGYTF
TRBJ1-3 TRBV6-2/TRBV6-3 NA CASSYRRPPSGNTIYF
TRBJ2-7 TRBV6-1 many CASRTGTYEQYF
TRBJ1-2 TRBV24-1 many CATSDATGSFGGYTF
TRBJ2-7 TRBV2 NA CASNQGMYEQYF
TRBJ2-7 TRBV6-5 many CASNWDRGSPEQYF
TRBJ1-2 TRBV4-2 many CASSHEEGSGYTF
TRBJ2-5 TRBV12-3/TRBV12-4 many CASRGGGSETQYF
TRBJ1-2 TRBV20-1 many CSAQDRASLGYGYTF
TRBJ2-5 TRBV20-1 NA CSATIGGPPWETQYF
TRBJ2-2 TRBV28 NA CASGSSGRRVLRPGELFF
TRBJ1-5 TRBV5-1 many CASSLASDQPQHF
TRBJ1-1 TRBV2 few CASSDPGGGTEAFF
TRBJ1-2 TRBV7-9 many CASSLAAYGYTF
TRBJ2-5 TRBV5-5 many CASSTGEVVETQYF
TRBJ2-7 TRBV6-2/TRBV6-3 many CASSYEARGARRSYEQYF
TRBJ2-5 TRBV20-1 many CSARVAGDVGETQYF
TRBJ2-7 TRBV7-2 many CASSQGGGRSF
TRBJ2-2 TRBV12-3/TRBV12-4 many CASTEGSKGTGELFF
TRBJ2-5 TRBV6-2/TRBV6-3 many CASSYGDDAQETKYF
TRBJ2-5 TRBV7-9 NA CASSFSGGEWETQYF
TRBJ1-5 TRBV28 NA CASSLPGDRPQHF
TRBJ1-1 TRBV20-1 NA CSADPALGNTEAFF
TRBJ2-2 TRBV12-3/TRBV12-4 many CASKREGWDRNTGELFF
TRBJ2-7 TRBV15 many CATSSTPDSYEQYF
TRBJ2-3 TRBV6-1 few CASADGGGTDTQYF
TRBJ2-7 TRBV4-1 many CASSQEDDSYEQYF
TRBJ1-2 TRBV6-5 many CASSYSITGGGGYTF
TRBJ2-7 TRBV6-1 NA CASSDTAQYEQYF
TRBJ2-7 TRBV29-1 once CSVGGTGAKSSYEQYF
TRBJ2-7 TRBV19 many CASSGLQGAVGEQYF
TRBJ1-1 TRBV10-3 many CAISESVKGAFTEAFF
TRBJ1-5 TRBV20-1 many CSARDPGQPQHF
TRBJ1-3 TRBV12-3/TRBV12-4 many CASSRPRLFGNTIYF